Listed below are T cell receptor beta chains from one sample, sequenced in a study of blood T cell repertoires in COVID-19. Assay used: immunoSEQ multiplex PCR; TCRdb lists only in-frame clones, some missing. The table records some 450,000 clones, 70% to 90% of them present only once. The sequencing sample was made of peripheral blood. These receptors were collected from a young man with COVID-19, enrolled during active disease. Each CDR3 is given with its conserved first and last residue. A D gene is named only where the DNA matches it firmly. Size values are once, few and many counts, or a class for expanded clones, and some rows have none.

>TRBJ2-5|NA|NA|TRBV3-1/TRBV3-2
CASSQENAIRETQYF
TGTGCCAGCAGCCAAGAAAACGCCATCCGGGAGACCCAGTACTTC
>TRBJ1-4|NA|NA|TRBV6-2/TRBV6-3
CASSYGAGKLFF
TGTGCCAGCAGTTACGGGGCCGGAAAACTGTTTTTT
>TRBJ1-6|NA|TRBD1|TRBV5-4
CASSWGQGMTLHF
TGTGCCAGCAGCTGGGGACAGGGCATGACCCTCCACTTT
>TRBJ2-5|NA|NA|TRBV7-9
CASSLVLRGFETQYF
TGTGCCAGCAGCTTAGTTTTGAGAGGGTTTGAGACCCAGTACTTC
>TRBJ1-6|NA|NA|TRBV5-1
CASRAGELSPLHF
TGCGCCAGCAGGGCAGGGGAGTTGTCACCCCTCCACTTT
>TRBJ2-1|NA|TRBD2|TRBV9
CASSVVGTSDHNEQFF
TGTGCCAGCAGCGTAGTAGGGACTAGCGACCACAATGAGCAGTTCTTC
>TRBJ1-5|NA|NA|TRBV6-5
CASRARDFSNQPQHF
TGTGCCAGCAGGGCCCGGGATTTTAGCAATCAGCCCCAGCATTTT
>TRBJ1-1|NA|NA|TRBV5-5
CASSADWDTEAFF
TGTGCCAGCAGCGCCGACTGGGACACTGAAGCTTTCTTT
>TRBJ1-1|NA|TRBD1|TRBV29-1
CSVTRQGTNTEAFF
TGCAGCGTTACAAGACAGGGAACAAACACTGAAGCTTTCTTT
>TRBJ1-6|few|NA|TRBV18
CASSLLDSPLHF
TGTGCCAGCTCACTCCTTGATTCACCCCTCCACTTT
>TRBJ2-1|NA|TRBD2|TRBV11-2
CASIRTSGANEQFF
TGTGCCAGCATTAGAACTAGCGGGGCCAATGAGCAGTTCTTC
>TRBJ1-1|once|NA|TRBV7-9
CASSSGKNTEAFF
TGTGCCAGCAGCTCAGGGAAGAACACTGAAGCTTTCTTT
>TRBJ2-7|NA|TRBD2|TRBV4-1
CASSLGRLAGGEQYF
TGCGCCAGCAGCCTAGGTAGGCTAGCGGGAGGAGAGCAGTACTTC
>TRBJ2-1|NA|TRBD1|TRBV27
CASSHGQGKRKGNEQFF
TGTGCCAGCAGTCACGGACAGGGCAAAAGGAAAGGCAATGAGCAGTTCTTC
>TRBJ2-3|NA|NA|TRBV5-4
CASSSTEGTDTQYF
TGTGCCAGCAGCTCGACAGAGGGCACAGATACGCAGTATTTT
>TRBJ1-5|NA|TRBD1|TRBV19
CASRVTGYTQPQHF
TGTGCCAGTAGGGTGACAGGGTATACTCAGCCCCAGCATTTT
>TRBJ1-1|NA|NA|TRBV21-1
CASSKVEGGKGNTEAFF
TGTGCCAGCAGCAAAGTGGAGGGTGGCAAGGGGAACACTGAAGCTTTCTTT
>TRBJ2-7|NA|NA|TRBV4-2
CASSPSPGSDEQYF
TGTGCCAGCAGCCCCTCTCCTGGCTCTGACGAGCAGTACTTC
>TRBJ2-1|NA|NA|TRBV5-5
CASSLLAASYNEQFF
TGTGCCAGCAGCTTGCTGGCGGCATCCTACAATGAGCAGTTCTTC
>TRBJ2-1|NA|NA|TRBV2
CASSPGGTSFSNEQFF
TGTGCCAGCAGCCCCGGGGGGACATCCTTCTCCAATGAGCAGTTCTTC
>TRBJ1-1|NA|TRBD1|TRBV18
CASSPDRGNTEAFF
TGTGCCAGCTCACCGGACAGGGGGAACACTGAAGCTTTCTTT
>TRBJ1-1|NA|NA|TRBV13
CASSFSGRGTEAFF
TGTGCCAGCAGCTTCTCCGGGAGGGGGACTGAAGCTTTCTTT
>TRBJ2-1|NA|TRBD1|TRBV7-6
CASSPYYQGARNEQFF
TGTGCCAGCAGCCCATACTATCAGGGGGCGCGAAATGAGCAGTTCTTC
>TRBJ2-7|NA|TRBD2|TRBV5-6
CASSETSGGSYEQYF
TGTGCCAGCAGCGAGACTAGCGGGGGCTCCTACGAGCAGTACTTC
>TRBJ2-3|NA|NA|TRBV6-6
CASSYEYSTDTQYF
TGTGCCAGCAGTTACGAGTACAGCACAGATACGCAGTATTTT
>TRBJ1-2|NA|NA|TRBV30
CAWRPQVTSGYTF
TGTGCCTGGAGGCCACAGGTAACCAGTGGCTACACCTTC
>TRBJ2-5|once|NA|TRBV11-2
CASSLYETQYF
TGTGCCAGCAGCTTATATGAGACCCAGTACTTC
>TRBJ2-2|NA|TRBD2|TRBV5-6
CASSNLAGGPNTGELFF
TGTGCCAGCAGCAATCTAGCGGGGGGCCCGAACACCGGGGAGCTGTTTTTT
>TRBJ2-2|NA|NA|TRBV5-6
CASSLGLSNTGELFF
TGTGCCAGCAGCCTGGGACTTTCGAACACCGGGGAGCTGTTTTTT
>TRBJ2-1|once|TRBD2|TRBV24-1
CATRGLAGEQFF
TGTGCCACCAGGGGACTAGCGGGAGAGCAGTTCTTC
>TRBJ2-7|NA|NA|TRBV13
CASSSRVGEQYF
TGTGCCAGCAGCTCACGGGTGGGCGAGCAGTACTTC
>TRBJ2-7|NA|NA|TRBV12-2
CASRSRLDSYEQYF
TGTGCAAGTCGCTCCCGGCTAGACTCCTACGAGCAGTACTTC
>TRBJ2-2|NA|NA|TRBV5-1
CASSPTGHGELFF
TGCGCCAGCAGCCCGACGGGACACGGGGAGCTGTTTTTT
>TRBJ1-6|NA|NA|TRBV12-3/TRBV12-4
CASSLQNSPLHF
TGTGCCAGCAGTTTACAAAATTCACCCCTCCACTTT
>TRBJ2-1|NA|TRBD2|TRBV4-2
CASSQSLAGVAYNEQFF
TGTGCCAGCAGCCAATCGCTAGCGGGGGTCGCCTACAATGAGCAGTTCTTC
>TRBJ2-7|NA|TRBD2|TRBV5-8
CASSLRERELSYEQYF
TGTGCCAGCAGCTTGCGGGAGCGGGAGCTTTCCTACGAGCAGTACTTC
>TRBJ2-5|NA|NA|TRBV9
CASSVVPGDQETQYF
TGTGCCAGCAGCGTAGTGCCGGGGGACCAAGAGACCCAGTACTTC
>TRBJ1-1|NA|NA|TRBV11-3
CASSHLLGLNTEAFF
TGTGCCAGCAGCCATCTCTTGGGGCTGAACACTGAAGCTTTCTTT
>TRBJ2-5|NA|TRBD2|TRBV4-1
CASSQVVGREGQETQYF
TGCGCCAGCAGCCAAGTCGTCGGTCGGGAGGGACAAGAGACCCAGTACTTC
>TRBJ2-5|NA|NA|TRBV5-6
CASSLLARERETQYF
TGTGCCAGCAGCTTGCTAGCCCGGGAGCGGGAGACCCAGTACTTC
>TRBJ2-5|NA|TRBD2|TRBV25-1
CASSVDSGGQYQETQYF
TGTGCCAGCAGTGTTGATAGCGGGGGTCAGTACCAAGAGACCCAGTACTTC
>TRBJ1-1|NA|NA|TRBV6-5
CASSYYPERNEAFF
TGTGCCAGCAGTTACTATCCCGAGCGCAATGAAGCTTTCTTT
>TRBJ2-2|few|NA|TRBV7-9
CASSRTGELFF
TGTGCCAGCAGCCGGACAGGGGAGCTGTTTTTT
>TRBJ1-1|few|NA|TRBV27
CASSLPNAGVTEAFF
TGTGCCAGCAGTTTACCCAATGCAGGGGTGACTGAAGCTTTCTTT
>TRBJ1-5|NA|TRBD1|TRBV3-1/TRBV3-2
CASSQGAGGHQPQHF
TGTGCCAGCAGCCAAGGAGCAGGGGGCCATCAGCCCCAGCATTTT